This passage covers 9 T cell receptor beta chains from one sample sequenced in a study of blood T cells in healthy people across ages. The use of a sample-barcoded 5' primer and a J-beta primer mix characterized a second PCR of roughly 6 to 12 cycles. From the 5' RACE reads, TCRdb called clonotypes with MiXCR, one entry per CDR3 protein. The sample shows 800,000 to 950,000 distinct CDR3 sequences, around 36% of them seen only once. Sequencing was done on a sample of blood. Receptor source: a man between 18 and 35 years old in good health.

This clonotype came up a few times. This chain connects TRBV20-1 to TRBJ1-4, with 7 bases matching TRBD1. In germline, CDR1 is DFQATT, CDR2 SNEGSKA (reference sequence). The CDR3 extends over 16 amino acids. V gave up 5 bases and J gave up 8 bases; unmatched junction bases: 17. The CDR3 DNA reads TGCAGTGCTTCCCGGGACAGTTTCATAGATGGAGAAAAACTGTTTTTT. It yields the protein CSASRDSFIDGEKLFF.

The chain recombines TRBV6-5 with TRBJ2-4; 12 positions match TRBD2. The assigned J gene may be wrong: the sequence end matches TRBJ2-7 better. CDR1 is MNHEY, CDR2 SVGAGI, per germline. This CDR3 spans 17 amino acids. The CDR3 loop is CASSCADPLAGGYEQYF. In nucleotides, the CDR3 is TGTGCCAGCAGTTGCGCGGATCCACTAGCGGGGGGCTACGAGCAGTACTTC.

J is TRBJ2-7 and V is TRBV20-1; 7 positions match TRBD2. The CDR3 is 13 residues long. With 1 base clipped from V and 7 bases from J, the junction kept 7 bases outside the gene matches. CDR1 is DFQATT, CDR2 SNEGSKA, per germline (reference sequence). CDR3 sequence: CSARGLAYNEQYF. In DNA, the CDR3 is TGCAGTGCTAGAGGACTAGCTTACAATGAGCAGTACTTC.

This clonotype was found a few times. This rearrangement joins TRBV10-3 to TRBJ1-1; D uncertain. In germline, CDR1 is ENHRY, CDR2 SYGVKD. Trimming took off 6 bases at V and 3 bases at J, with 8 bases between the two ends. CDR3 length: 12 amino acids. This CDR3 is CAIRGIYTEAFF. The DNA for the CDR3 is TGTGCCATCAGGGGTATCTACACTGAAGCTTTCTTT.

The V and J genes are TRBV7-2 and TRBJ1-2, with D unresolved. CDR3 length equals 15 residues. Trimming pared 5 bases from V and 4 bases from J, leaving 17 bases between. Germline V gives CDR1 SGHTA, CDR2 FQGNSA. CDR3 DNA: TGTGCCAGCAGCACCGCGTCTGGCCTGACCTATGGCTACACCTTC. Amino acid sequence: CASSTASGLTYGYTF.

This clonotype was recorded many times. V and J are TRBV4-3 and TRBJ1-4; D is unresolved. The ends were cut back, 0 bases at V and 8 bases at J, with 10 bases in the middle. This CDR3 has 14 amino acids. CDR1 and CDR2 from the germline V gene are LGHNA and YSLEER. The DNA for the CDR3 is TGCGCCAGCAGCCAAGACCCCTCGGAGGAAAAACTGTTTTTT. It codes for CASSQDPSEEKLFF.

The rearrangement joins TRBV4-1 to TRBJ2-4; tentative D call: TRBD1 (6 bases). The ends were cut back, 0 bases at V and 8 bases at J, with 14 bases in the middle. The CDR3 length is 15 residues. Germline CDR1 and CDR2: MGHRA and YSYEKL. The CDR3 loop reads CASSQDVTGRYIQYF. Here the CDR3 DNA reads TGCGCCAGCAGCCAAGATGTGACAGGTCGATACATTCAGTACTTC.

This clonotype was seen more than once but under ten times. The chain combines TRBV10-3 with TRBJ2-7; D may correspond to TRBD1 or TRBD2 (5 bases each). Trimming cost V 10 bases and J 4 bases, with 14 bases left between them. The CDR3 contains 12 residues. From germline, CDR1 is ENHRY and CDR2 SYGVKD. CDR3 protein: CATMGDAYEQYF. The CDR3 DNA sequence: TGTGCCACCATGGGGGACGCATACGAGCAGTACTTC.

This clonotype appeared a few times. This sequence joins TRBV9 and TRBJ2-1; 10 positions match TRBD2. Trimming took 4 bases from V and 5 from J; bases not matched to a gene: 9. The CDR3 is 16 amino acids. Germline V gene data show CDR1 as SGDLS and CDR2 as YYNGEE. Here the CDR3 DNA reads TGTGCCAGCAGCCCCACAGTAACTAGCGGGAACAATGAGCAGTTCTTC. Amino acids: CASSPTVTSGNNEQFF.